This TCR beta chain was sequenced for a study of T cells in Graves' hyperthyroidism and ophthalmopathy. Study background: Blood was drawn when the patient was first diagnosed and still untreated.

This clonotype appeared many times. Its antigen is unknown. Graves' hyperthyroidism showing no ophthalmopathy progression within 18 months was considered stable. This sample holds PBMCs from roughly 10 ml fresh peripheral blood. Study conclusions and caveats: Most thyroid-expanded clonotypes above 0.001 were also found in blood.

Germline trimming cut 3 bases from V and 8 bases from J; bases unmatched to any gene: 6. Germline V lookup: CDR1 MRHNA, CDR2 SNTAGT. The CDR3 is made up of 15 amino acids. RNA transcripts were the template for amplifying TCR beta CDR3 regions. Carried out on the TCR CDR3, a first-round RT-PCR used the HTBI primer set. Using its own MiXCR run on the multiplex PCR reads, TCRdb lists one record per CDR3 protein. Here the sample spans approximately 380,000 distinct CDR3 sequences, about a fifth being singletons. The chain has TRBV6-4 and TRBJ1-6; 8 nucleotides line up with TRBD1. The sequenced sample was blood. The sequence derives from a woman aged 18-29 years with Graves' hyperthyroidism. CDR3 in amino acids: CASSEAGGTDSPLHF. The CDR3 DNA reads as TGTGCCAGCAGTGAGGCAGGGGGCACAGATTCACCCCTCCACTTT.